This T cell receptor (beta chain) comes out of a study of regulatory T cells in long-lasting Graves disease. With iRepertoire HTBI primers and Arm-PCR of CDR3 regions, TCR beta libraries were built. TCRdb ran MiXCR on the multiplex PCR reads and lists one entry per CDR3 protein. Of 500,000 or so distinct CDR3 sequences in the sample, roughly a sixth were seen once. In this sample, this clonotype turned up many times. Antigen specificity is unknown. Trimming cost V 5 bases and J 5 bases, with 12 bases left between them. The CDR3 runs 13 residues. CDR1 and CDR2 from the germline V gene are MDHEN and SYDVKM. Study outcomes and limitations: The sample size was small, and this may have reduced accuracy.

Time point noted: newly diagnosed GD, antithyroid drugs for less than 3 months. PBMC RNA was the source of the TCR library. The sample was also linked to a second study, of T cells in Graves' hyperthyroidism and ophthalmopathy. That work adds: The study based diagnoses on clinical symptoms, serum thyroxine and TRAb, thyroid ultrasound and orbital computed tomography. Ophthalmopathy stood apart from stable hyperthyroidism in a 13 V-J model.

Specimen: peripheral blood mononuclear cells (PBMCs), collected at new diagnosis, from a patient treated with antithyroid drugs. The chain is built from TRBV28 and TRBJ2-5; D remains unclear. The TCR was taken from a woman aged 35-65 years with Graves disease. CDR3: CASSPALVETQYF. CDR3 nucleotide sequence: TGTGCCAGCAGTCCCGCCTTGGTTGAGACCCAGTACTTC. The full variable domain, rest sourced from reference TRBV28 and TRBJ2-5, is DVKVTQSSRYLVKRTGEKVFLECVQDMDHENMFWYRQDPGLGLRLIYFSYDVKMKEKGDIPEGYSVSREKKERFSLILESASTNQTSMYLCASSPALVETQYFGPGTRLLVL.